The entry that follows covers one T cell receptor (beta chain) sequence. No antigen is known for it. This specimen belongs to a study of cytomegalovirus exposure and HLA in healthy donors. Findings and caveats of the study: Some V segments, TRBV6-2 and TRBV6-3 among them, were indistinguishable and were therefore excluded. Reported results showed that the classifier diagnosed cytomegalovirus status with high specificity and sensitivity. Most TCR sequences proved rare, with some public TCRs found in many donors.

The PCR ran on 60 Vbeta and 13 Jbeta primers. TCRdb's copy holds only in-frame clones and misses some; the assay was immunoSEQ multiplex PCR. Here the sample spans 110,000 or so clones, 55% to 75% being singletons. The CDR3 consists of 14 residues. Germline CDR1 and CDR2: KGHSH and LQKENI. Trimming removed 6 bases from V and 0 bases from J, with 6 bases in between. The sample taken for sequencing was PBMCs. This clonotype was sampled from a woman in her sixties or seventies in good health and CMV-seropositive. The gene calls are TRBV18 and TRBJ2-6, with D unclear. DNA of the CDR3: TGTGCCAGCTCGTCAGGCTCTGGGGCCAACGTCCTGACTTTC. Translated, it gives CASSSGSGANVLTF.